The T cell receptor beta chain under discussion was sequenced for a study of shared clonotypes between healthy human individuals. Germline lookup yields CDR1 MNHEY and CDR2 SMNVEV (reference sequence). The CDR3 spans 13 residues. Trimming removed 3 bases at V and 6 bases at J, with 8 bases between. In this sample, this clone turned up once. Sorted subsets were amplified in replicate PCRs using 200 to 250 ng DNA, 30,000 to 35,000 T cell genomes. Sequenced by immunoSEQ multiplex PCR; TCRdb stores in-frame clones only, minus some. Found here are about 2.1 million clones, roughly 91% of them singletons; the top ten hold roughly 1.8%. Only CD45RO-negative cells positively selected for CCR7 counted as naive CD8 cells, so terminally differentiated effector memory CD45RA+ cells were excluded.

Sequencing was performed on naive CD8+ T cells from PBMCs. This TCR was sampled from a man younger than 30 in good health. Some clones in this sample may be carry-over from other donors' samples. The chain couples TRBV27 to TRBJ2-2; D unresolved. The CDR3 loop reads CASSFDGAGELFF. The CDR3, as DNA: TGTGCCAGCAGTTTTGATGGGGCCGGGGAGCTGTTTTTT.